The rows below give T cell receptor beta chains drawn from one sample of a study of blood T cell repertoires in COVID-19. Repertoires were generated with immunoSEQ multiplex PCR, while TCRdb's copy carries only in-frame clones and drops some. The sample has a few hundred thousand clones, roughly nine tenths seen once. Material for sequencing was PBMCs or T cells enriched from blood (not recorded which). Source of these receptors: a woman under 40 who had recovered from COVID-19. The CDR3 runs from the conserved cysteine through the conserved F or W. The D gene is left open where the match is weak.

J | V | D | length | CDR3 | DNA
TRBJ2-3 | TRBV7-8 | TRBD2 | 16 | CASSPRLAGDLDTQYF | TGTGCCAGCAGCCCCCGACTAGCGGGGGACTTAGATACGCAGTATTTT
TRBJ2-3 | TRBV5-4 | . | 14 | CASGPDTSTDTQYF | TGTGCCTCAGGTCCCGATACTAGCACAGATACGCAGTATTTT
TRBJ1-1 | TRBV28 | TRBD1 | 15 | CASSLTGTGDTEAFF | TGTGCCAGCAGTTTAACCGGGACAGGGGACACTGAAGCTTTCTTT
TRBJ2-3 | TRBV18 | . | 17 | CASSPGQNAVGTDTQYF | TGTGCCAGCTCACCGGGACAAAACGCCGTGGGCACAGATACGCAGTATTTT
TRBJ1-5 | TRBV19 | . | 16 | CASSIDGGGGHQPQHF | TGTGCCAGTAGTATAGATGGCGGGGGCGGGCATCAGCCCCAGCATTTT
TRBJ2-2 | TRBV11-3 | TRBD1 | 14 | CASRPGQGAGELFF | TGTGCCAGCAGACCGGGACAGGGGGCCGGGGAGCTGTTTTTT
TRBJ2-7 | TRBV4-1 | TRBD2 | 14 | CASSLQREVGEQYF | TGCGCCAGCAGCCTTCAGCGGGAGGTCGGCGAGCAGTACTTC
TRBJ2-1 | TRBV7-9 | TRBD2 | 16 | CASSLHTSGVKNEQFF | TGTGCCAGCAGCCTCCACACTAGCGGGGTTAAAAATGAGCAGTTCTTC
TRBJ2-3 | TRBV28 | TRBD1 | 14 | CASSTGGNPDTQYF | TGTGCCAGCAGCACAGGGGGCAATCCAGATACGCAGTATTTT
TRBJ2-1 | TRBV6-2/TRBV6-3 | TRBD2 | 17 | CASSPRTSGREYNEQFF | TGTGCCAGCAGCCCCAGGACTAGCGGGAGGGAATACAATGAGCAGTTCTTC
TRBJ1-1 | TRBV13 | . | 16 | CASSSPALTGNTEAFF | TGTGCCAGCAGCTCCCCCGCCCTAACAGGGAACACTGAAGCTTTCTTT
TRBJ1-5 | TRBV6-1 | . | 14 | CASSEAGGNQPQHF | TGTGCCAGCAGTGAGGCAGGGGGCAATCAGCCCCAGCATTTT
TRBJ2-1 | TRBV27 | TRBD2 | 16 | CASSLRLAGGYNEQFF | TGTGCCAGCAGTTTACGGCTAGCGGGGGGGTACAATGAGCAGTTCTTC
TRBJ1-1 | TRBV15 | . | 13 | CATSSEQNTEAFF | TGTGCCACCAGCAGCGAGCAGAACACTGAAGCTTTCTTT
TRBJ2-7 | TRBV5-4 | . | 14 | CASSWDSGSYEQYF | TGTGCCAGCAGCTGGGACTCGGGCTCCTACGAGCAGTACTTC
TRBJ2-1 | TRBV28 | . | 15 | CASSFGQNLYNEQFF | TGTGCCAGCAGTTTCGGACAGAACTTATACAATGAGCAGTTCTTC
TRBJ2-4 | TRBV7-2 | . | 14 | CASTPGPGTNIQYF | TGTGCCAGCACCCCAGGTCCGGGGACTAACATTCAGTACTTC
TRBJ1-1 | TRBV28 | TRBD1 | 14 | CASIGRGINTEAFF | TGTGCCAGCATCGGCAGGGGGATTAACACTGAAGCTTTCTTT
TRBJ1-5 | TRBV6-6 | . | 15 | CASSERLLRNQPQHF | TGTGCCAGCAGCGAACGGTTATTGAGGAATCAGCCCCAGCATTTT
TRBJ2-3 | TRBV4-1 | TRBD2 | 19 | CASSHGTSGGARGTDTQYF | TGCGCCAGCAGCCATGGGACTAGCGGGGGGGCCAGGGGGACAGATACGCAGTATTTT
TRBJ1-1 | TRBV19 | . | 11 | CASSLGAEAFF | TGTGCCAGTAGCCTAGGGGCTGAAGCTTTCTTT
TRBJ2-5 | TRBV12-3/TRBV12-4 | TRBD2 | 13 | CASSPREGETQYF | TGTGCCAGCAGCCCGAGGGAGGGGGAGACCCAGTACTTC
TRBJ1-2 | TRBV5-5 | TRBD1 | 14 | CASSPGQANYGYTF | TGTGCCAGCAGCCCCGGACAGGCTAACTATGGCTACACCTTC